A single sample is the source of the 7 T cell receptor beta chains below, sequenced in a study of blood T cell repertoires in COVID-19. The table came from immunoSEQ multiplex PCR; TCRdb's copy has only in-frame clones and leaves some out. This table holds roughly 200,000 clones, around 86% found once. The sample comprised peripheral blood. The receptors stem from a man aged 40-50 years with active or convalescent COVID-19.

This clone has ten or more counts. The chain links TRBV11-3 to TRBJ2-7, with D unresolved. The CDR3 runs to 13 residues. The germline CDR1 and CDR2 sequences are SGHNT and YENEEA. Trimming left V 3 bases short and J 2 bases short, with 8 bases between. For the CDR3, the DNA is TGTGCCAGCAGCTTGTGGCCCCCCTACGAGCAGTACTTC. Protein sequence: CASSLWPPYEQYF. Together with reference TRBV11-3 and TRBJ2-7, the CDR3 gives the full variable domain: EAGVVQSPRYKIIEKKQPVAFWCNPISGHNTLYWYLQNLGQGPELLIRYENEEAVDDSQLPKDRFSAERLKGVDSTLKIQPAELGDSAVYLCASSLWPPYEQYFGPGTRLTVT.

The chain has TRBV11-2 and TRBJ2-3; TRBD2 aligns across 7 bases. J gave up 4 bases and V 5 bases, and 9 bases lay outside the gene matches. There are 15 residues in the CDR3. CDR1 and CDR2 (germline): SGHAT, FQNNGV. The CDR3 nucleotides read TGTGCCAGCAGCACCGGGGCTAGCGGATCAGATACGCAGTATTTT. Residues: CASSTGASGSDTQYF.

This sequence joins TRBV28 and TRBJ2-7; possibly TRBD2 for D (6 bases). CDR1 is MDHEN, CDR2 SYDVKM, per germline. This CDR3 has 15 residues. V gave up 2 bases and J gave up 7 bases, with 18 bases separating them. CDR3 DNA sequence: TGTGCCAGCAGTTTACCCAGCGGGCACGGAGGGGAGCAGTACTTC. Its protein product is CASSLPSGHGGEQYF.

The chain has TRBV28 and TRBJ1-2; D gene uncertain. This CDR3 has 16 residues. Germline V gene data show CDR1 as MDHEN and CDR2 as SYDVKM. V was trimmed by 3 bases and J by 3 bases, leaving 17 bases between them. The CDR3 sequence is CASSFPDGSEDYGYTF. The CDR3 bases are TGTGCCAGCAGTTTCCCCGACGGGAGTGAGGACTATGGCTACACCTTC.

This chain links TRBV28 with TRBJ1-4, with 7 bases fitting TRBD1. In germline, CDR1 is MDHEN, CDR2 SYDVKM. Trimming took 3 bases from V and 4 from J; bases not matched to a gene: 8. The CDR3 has 16 amino acids. This CDR3 reads CASSFPPGQRNEKLFF. The CDR3 nucleotides read TGTGCCAGCAGTTTCCCGCCGGGACAGCGTAATGAAAAACTGTTTTTT.

This clone has only a few counts. The V call is TRBV9, the J call TRBJ1-2; maybe TRBD1 (6 bases). Trimming removed 4 bases from V and 4 bases from J, with 14 bases in between. Germline CDR1 SGDLS, CDR2 YYNGEE. This CDR3 is built from 14 residues. The CDR3 coding sequence is TGTGCCAGCAGCCGGGGACAAGGGGTCTATGGCTACACCTTC. Its protein is CASSRGQGVYGYTF.

V gene TRBV27 combines with J gene TRBJ2-1; tentatively, D is TRBD1 (5 bases). Germline values: CDR1 MNHEY, CDR2 SMNVEV (reference sequence). Trimming cost V 1 base and J 8 bases, with 15 bases left between them. The CDR3 is 15 residues long. The CDR3, as DNA: TGTGCCAGCAGTTTATGGCAGGGATCCTTGGATGAGCAGTTCTTC. Amino acid sequence: CASSLWQGSLDEQFF.